This T cell receptor (beta chain) was identified during a study of blood T cell repertoires in COVID-19. TCRdb keeps only in-frame clones here, not all; method: immunoSEQ multiplex PCR. The sample holds 200,000 to 250,000 clones, roughly 86% seen once. The germline V gene has CDR1 SGHKS and CDR2 YYEKEE (reference sequence). V trimming: 0 bases; J trimming: 6 bases; junction bases outside the gene matches: 5. The CDR3 extends over 14 amino acids. The sample consisted of peripheral blood. This sequence joins TRBV5-5 and TRBJ1-1, with TRBD1 identical over 7 bases. This receptor was taken from a woman in her 70s with active or convalescent COVID-19. The CDR3 reads CASSLGGQVSEAFF. CDR3 nucleotide sequence: TGTGCCAGCAGCTTGGGAGGACAGGTCTCTGAAGCTTTCTTT.